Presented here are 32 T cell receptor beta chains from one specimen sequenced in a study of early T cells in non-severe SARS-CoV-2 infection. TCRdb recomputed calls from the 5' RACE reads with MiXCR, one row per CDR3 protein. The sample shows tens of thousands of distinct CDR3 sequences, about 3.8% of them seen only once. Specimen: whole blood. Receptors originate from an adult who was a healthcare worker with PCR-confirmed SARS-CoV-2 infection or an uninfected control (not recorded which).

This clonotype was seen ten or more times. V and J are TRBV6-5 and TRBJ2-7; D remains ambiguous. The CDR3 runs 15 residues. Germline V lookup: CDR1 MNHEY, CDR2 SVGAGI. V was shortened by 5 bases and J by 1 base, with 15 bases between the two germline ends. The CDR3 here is CASSRDQVLSYEQYF. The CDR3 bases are TGTGCCAGCAGTCGCGATCAGGTGCTGTCCTACGAGCAGTACTTC.

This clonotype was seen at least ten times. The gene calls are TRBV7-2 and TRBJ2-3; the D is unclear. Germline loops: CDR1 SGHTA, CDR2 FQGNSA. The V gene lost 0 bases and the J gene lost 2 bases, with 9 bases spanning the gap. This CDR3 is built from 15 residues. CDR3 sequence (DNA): TGTGCCAGCAGCTTAGCGCGAGTGAACACAGATACGCAGTATTTT. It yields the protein CASSLARVNTDTQYF. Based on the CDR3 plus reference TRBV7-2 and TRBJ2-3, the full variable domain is GAGVSQSPSNKVTEKGKDVELRCDPISGHTALYWYRQSLGQGLEFLIYFQGNSAPDKSGLPSDRFSAERTGGSVSTLTIQRTQQEDSAVYLCASSLARVNTDTQYFGPGTRLTVL.

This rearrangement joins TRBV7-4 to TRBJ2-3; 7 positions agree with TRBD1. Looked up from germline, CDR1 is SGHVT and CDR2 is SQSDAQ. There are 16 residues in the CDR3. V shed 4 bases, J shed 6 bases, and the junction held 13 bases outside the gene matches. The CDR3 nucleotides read TGTGCCAGCAGCTCCCCTAAATATACAGGGGCGGATACGCAGTATTTT. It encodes CASSSPKYTGADTQYF.

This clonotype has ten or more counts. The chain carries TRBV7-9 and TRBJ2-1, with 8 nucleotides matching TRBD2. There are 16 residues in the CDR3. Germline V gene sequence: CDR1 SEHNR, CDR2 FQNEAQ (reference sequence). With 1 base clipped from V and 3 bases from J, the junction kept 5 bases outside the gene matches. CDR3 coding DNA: TGTGCCAGCAGCTTAGGAGATAGCGGGAACTACAATGAGCAGTTCTTC. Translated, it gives CASSLGDSGNYNEQFF.

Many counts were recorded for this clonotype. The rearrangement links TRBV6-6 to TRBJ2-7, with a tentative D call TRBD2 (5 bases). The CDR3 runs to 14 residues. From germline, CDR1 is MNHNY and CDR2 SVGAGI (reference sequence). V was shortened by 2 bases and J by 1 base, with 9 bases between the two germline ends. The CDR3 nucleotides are TGTGCCAGCAGTTACAGAGGGTTGTCCTACGAGCAGTACTTC. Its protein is CASSYRGLSYEQYF.

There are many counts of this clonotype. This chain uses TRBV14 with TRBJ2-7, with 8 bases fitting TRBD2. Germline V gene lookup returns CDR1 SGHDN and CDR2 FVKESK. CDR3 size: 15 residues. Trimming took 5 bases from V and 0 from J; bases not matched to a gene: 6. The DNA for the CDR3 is TGTGCCAGCAGCTCCCGAGCGGGGGTCTCCTACGAGCAGTACTTC. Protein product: CASSSRAGVSYEQYF.

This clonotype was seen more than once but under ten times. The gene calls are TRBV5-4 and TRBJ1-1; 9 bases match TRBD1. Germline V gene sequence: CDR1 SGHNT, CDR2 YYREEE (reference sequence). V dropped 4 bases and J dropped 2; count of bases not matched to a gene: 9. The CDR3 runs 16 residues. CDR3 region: CASSTDRGLRNTEAFF. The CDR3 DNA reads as TGTGCCAGCAGCACGGACAGGGGCCTTCGAAACACTGAAGCTTTCTTT.

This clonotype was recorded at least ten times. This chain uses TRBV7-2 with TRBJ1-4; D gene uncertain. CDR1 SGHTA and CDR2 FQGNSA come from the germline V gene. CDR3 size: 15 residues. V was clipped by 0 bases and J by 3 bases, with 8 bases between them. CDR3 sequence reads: CASSLAGWANEKLFF. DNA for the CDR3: TGTGCCAGCAGCTTAGCAGGGTGGGCTAATGAAAAACTGTTTTTT. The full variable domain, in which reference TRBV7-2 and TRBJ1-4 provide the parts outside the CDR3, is GAGVSQSPSNKVTEKGKDVELRCDPISGHTALYWYRQSLGQGLEFLIYFQGNSAPDKSGLPSDRFSAERTGGSVSTLTIQRTQQEDSAVYLCASSLAGWANEKLFFGSGTQLSVL.

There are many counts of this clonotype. The CDR3 protein is CATSDFPGQGHPKQFF. In DNA form, the CDR3 reads TGTGCCACCAGTGATTTCCCGGGACAGGGTCACCCAAAGCAGTTCTTC. The chain uses TRBV24-1 and TRBJ2-1, with 9 bases matching TRBD1. CDR3 length: 16 amino acids. The trim removed 1 base at V and 11 bases at J, leaving 11 bases unmatched. Germline values: CDR1 KGHDR, CDR2 SFDVKD.

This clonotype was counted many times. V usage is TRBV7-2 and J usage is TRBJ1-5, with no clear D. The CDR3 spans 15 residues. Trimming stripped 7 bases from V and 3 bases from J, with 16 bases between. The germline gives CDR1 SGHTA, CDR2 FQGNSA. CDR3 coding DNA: TGTGCCAGCAAAGTTCGAAGCGGATACAATCAGCCCCAGCATTTT. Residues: CASKVRSGYNQPQHF. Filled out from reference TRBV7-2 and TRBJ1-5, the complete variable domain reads GAGVSQSPSNKVTEKGKDVELRCDPISGHTALYWYRQSLGQGLEFLIYFQGNSAPDKSGLPSDRFSAERTGGSVSTLTIQRTQQEDSAVYLCASKVRSGYNQPQHFGDGTRLSIL.

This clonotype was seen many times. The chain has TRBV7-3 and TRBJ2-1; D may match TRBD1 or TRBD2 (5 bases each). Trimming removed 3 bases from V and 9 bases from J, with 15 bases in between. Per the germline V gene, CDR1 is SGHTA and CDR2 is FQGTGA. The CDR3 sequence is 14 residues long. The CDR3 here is CASSFQAAGGEQFF. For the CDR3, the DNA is TGTGCCAGCAGCTTTCAGGCGGCTGGGGGTGAGCAGTTCTTC.

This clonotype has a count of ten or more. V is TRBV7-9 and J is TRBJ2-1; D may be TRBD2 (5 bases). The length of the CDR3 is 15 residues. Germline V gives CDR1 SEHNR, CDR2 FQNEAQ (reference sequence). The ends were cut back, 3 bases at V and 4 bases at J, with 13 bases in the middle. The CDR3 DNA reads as TGTGCCAGCAGCTTTGGAGGCTCGGTGTACAATGAGCAGTTCTTC. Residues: CASSFGGSVYNEQFF.

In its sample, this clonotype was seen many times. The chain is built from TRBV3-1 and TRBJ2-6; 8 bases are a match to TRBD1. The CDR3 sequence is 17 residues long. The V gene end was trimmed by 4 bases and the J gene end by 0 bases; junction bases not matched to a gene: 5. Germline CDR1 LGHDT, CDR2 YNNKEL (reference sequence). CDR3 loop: CASSRDRKGSGANVLTF. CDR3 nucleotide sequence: TGTGCCAGCAGCCGGGACAGGAAAGGCTCTGGGGCCAACGTCCTGACTTTC.

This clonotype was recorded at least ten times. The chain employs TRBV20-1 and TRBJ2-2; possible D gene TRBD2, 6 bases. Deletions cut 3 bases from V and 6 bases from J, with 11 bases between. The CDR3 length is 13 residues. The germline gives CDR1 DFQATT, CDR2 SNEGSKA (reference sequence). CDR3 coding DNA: TGCAGTGCTAGGGACTATTACCCCGGGGAGCTGTTTTTT. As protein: CSARDYYPGELFF.

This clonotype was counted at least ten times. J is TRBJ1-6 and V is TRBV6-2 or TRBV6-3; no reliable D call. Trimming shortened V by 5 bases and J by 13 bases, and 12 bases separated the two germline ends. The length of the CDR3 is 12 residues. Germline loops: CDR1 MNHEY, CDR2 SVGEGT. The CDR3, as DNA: TGTGCCAGCAGTCGAAACCCAGGCCCCCTCCACTTT. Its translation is CASSRNPGPLHF.

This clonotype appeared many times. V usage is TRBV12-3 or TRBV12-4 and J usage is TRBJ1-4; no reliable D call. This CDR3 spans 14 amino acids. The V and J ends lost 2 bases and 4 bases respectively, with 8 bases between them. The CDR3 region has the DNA TGTGCCAGCAGTTTACGGCAGGATAATGAAAAACTGTTTTTT. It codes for CASSLRQDNEKLFF.

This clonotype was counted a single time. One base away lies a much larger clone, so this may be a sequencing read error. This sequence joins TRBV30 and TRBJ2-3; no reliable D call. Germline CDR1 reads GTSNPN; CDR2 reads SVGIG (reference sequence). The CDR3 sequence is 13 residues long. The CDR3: CAWSKGSTDMQYF. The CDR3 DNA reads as TGTGCCTGGAGTAAAGGTTCCACAGATATGCAGTATTTT.

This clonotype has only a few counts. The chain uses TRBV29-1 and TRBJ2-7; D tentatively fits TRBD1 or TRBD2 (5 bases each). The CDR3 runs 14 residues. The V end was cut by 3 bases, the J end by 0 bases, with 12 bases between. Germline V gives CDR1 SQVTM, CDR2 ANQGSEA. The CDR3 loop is CSVEEAGSSYEQYF. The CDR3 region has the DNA TGCAGCGTTGAGGAGGCAGGGAGCTCCTACGAGCAGTACTTC.

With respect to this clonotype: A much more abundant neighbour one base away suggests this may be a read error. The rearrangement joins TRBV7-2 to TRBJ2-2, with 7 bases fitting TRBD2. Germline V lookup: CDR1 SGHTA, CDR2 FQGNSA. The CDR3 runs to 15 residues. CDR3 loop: CASGLRGGDPGELFF. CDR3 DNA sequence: TGTGCCAGCGGCTTACGCGGGGGAGATCCCGGGGAGCTGTTTTTT.

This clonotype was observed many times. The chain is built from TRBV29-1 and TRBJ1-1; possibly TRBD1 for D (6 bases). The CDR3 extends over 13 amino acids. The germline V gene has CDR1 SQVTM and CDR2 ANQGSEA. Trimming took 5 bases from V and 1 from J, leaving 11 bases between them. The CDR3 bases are TGCAGCGTTTCGACAGGACGGAACACTGAAGCTTTCTTT. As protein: CSVSTGRNTEAFF. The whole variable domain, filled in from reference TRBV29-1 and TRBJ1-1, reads SAVISQKPSRDICQRGTSLTIQCQVDSQVTMMFWYRQQPGQSLTLIATANQGSEATYESGFVIDKFPISRPNLTFSTLTVSNMSPEDSSIYLCSVSTGRNTEAFFGQGTRLTVV.

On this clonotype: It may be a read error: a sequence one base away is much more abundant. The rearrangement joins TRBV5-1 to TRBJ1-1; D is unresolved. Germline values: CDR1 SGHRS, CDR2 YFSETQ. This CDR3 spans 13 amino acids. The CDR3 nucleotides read TGCACCAGCAGCTTGATTCGGGAGGCTGAAGCTTTCTTT. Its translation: CTSSLIREAEAFF.

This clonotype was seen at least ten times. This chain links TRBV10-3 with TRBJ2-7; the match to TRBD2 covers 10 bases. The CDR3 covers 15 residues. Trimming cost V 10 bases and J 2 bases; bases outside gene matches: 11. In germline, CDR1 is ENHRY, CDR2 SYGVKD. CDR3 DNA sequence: TGTGCCACCCGGGAACCGGGACTAGCGACCTACGAGCAGTACTTC. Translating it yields CATREPGLATYEQYF.

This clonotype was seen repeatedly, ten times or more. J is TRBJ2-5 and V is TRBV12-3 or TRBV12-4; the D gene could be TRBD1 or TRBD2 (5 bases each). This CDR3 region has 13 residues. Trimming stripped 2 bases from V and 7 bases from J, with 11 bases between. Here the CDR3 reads CASSLMMRGTQYF. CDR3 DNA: TGTGCCAGCAGTTTAATGATGAGGGGGACCCAGTACTTC.

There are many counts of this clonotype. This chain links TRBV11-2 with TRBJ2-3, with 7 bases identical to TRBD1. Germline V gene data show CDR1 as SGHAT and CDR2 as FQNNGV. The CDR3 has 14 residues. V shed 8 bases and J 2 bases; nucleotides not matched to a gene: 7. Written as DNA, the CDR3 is TGTGCCAGCGGGCCGGACAGGCCCACAGATACGCAGTATTTT. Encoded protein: CASGPDRPTDTQYF. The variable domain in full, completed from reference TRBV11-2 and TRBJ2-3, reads EAGVAQSPRYKIIEKRQSVAFWCNPISGHATLYWYQQILGQGPKLLIQFQNNGVVDDSQLPKDRFSAERLKGVDSTLKIQPAKLEDSAVYLCASGPDRPTDTQYFGPGTRLTVL.

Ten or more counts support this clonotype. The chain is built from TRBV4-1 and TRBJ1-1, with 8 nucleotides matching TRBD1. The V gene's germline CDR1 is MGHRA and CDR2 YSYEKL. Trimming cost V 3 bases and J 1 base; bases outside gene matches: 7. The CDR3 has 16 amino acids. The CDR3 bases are TGCGCCAGCAGCCAGCTACAGGGGGTTCCGAACACTGAAGCTTTCTTT. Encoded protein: CASSQLQGVPNTEAFF.

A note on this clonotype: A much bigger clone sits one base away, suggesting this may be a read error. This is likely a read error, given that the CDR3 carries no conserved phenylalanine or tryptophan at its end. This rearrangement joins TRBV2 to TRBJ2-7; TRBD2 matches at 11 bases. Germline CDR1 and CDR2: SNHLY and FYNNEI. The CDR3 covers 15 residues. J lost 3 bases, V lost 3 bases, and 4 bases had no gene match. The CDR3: CASSERLAGIYEQYS. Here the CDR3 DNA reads TGTGCCAGCAGTGAGAGACTAGCGGGGATCTACGAGCAGTACTCC.

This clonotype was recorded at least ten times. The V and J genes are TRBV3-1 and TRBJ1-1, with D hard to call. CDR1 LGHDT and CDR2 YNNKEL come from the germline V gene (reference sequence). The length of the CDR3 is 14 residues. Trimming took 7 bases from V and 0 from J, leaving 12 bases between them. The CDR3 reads CASNSDAMNTEAFF. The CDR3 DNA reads TGTGCCAGCAACTCGGACGCAATGAACACTGAAGCTTTCTTT.

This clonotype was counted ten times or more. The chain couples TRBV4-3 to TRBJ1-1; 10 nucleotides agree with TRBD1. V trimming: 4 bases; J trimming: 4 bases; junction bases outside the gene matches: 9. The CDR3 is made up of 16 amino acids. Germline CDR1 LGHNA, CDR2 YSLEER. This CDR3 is CASSLGTGVLGTEAFF. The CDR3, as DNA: TGCGCCAGCAGCCTAGGGACAGGGGTTTTGGGCACTGAAGCTTTCTTT.

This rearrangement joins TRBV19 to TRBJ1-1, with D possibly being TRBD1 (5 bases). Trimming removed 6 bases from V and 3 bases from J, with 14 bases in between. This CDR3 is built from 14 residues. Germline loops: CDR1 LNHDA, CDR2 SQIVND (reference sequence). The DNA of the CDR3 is TGTGCCAGTAGCCCAGACAGATGGGACACTGAAGCTTTCTTT. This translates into CASSPDRWDTEAFF.

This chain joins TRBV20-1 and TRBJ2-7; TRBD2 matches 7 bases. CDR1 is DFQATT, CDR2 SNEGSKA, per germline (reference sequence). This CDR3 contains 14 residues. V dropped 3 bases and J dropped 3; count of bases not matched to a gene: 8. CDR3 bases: TGCAGTGCTAGGGAGCGGGAAGGATTCTACGAGCAGTACTTC. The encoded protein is CSAREREGFYEQYF.

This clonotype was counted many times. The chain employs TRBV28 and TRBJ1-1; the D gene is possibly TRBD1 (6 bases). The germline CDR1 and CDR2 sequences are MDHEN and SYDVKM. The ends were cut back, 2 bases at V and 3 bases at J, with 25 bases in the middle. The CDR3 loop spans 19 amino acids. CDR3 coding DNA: TGTGCCAGCAGTTTAGCGCCGCACCGGGACAAGGGGATGTACACTGAAGCTTTCTTT. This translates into CASSLAPHRDKGMYTEAFF.

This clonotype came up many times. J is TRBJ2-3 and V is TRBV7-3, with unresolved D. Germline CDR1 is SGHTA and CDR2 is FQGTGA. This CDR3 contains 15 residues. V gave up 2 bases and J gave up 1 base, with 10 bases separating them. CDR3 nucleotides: TGTGCCAGCAGCTTAGGGTTTAGTGGCACAGATACGCAGTATTTT. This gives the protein CASSLGFSGTDTQYF. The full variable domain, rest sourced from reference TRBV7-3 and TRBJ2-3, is GAGVSQTPSNKVTEKGKYVELRCDPISGHTALYWYRQSLGQGPEFLIYFQGTGAADDSGLPNDRFFAVRPEGSVSTLKIQRTERGDSAVYLCASSLGFSGTDTQYFGPGTRLTVL.